These 31 T cell receptor beta chains came from one sample sequenced in a study of cytomegalovirus exposure and HLA in healthy donors (dated by TCRdb to about 2017). Receptors were amplified or captured by the immunoSEQ multiplex PCR assay. For the multiplex PCR, a mixture combining 60 forward primers for TCR Vbeta segments and 13 reverse primers for TCR Jbeta segments was used. TCRdb's version of the immuneACCESS table is confined to in-frame rearrangements and falls short of the full clone set. An unresolved V gene accounts for under half of the shortfall where checked; the remainder is of unknown origin. Within this sample are more than 100,000 clones, with about 73% of them counted one time only. The top ten clonotypes cover almost 6% of the sample. The specimen sequenced was PBMCs. These receptors all come from a woman aged 45-59 years in good health and CMV-seropositive.

The J gene is TRBJ1-4, the V gene TRBV11-2; D perhaps matches TRBD1 (6 bases). V was clipped by 7 bases and J by 10 bases, with 19 bases between them. CDR3 length equals 14 residues. Germline V CDR1 and CDR2: SGHAT, FQNNGV. This chain's CDR3 is CASKQGRGGAKLFF. As DNA, the CDR3 is TGTGCCAGCAAACAGGGACGGGGGGGGGCAAAACTGTTTTTT.

The chain combines TRBV6-6 with TRBJ2-5, with a tentative D call TRBD1 (6 bases). Trimming took 7 bases from V and 4 from J, leaving 19 bases between them. Germline values: CDR1 MNHNY, CDR2 SVGAGI (reference sequence). CDR3 size: 15 residues. CDR3 region: CASNPATQGLETQYF. DNA for the CDR3: TGTGCCAGCAATCCTGCCACACAGGGCTTAGAGACCCAGTACTTC.

The V and J genes are TRBV4-1 and TRBJ2-5, with 8 bases fitting TRBD2. CDR1 and CDR2 (germline): MGHRA, YSYEKL. The CDR3 sequence is 17 residues long. V trimming: 4 bases; J trimming: 5 bases; junction bases outside the gene matches: 15. The CDR3 nucleotides read TGCGCCAGCAGCCTAGGGGTTCCCGGGGGGGCTGCGGAGACCCAGTACTTC. Its translation: CASSLGVPGGAAETQYF.

The chain combines TRBV18 with TRBJ2-5; perhaps TRBD1 as D (5 bases). This CDR3 region has 12 residues. V was pared by 4 bases and J by 2 bases, with 5 bases between. Per germline, CDR1 KGHSH and CDR2 LQKENI. CDR3 loop: CASSRQQETQYF. The CDR3 DNA is TGTGCCAGCTCACGACAGCAAGAGACCCAGTACTTC.

Only a few counts were recorded for this clone. The V and J genes are TRBV19 and TRBJ2-3, with D perhaps matching TRBD1 (6 bases). The V end was cut by 3 bases, the J end by 3 bases, with 10 bases between. This CDR3 spans 14 amino acids. Germline V gene sequence: CDR1 LNHDA, CDR2 SQIVND (reference sequence). CDR3 in amino acids: CASSMGAVTDTQYF. The DNA of the CDR3 is TGTGCCAGTAGTATGGGGGCCGTTACAGATACGCAGTATTTT. The complete variable domain, with remaining parts taken from reference TRBV19 and TRBJ2-3, reads DGGITQSPKYLFRKEGQNVTLSCEQNLNHDAMYWYRQDPGQGLRLIYYSQIVNDFQKGDIAEGYSVSREKKESFPLTVTSAQKNPTAFYLCASSMGAVTDTQYFGPGTRLTVL.

The chain employs TRBV6-5 and TRBJ2-5; 7 bases are a match to TRBD1. The V and J ends lost 4 bases and 7 bases, in that order; junction bases with no gene match: 6. This CDR3 has 13 residues. Per the germline V gene, CDR1 is MNHEY and CDR2 is SVGAGI. The CDR3 DNA is TGTGCCAGCAGTTCGACAGGGCCAGGGACCCAGTACTTC. This translates into CASSSTGPGTQYF.

A single count supports this clone. The chain combines TRBV6-5 with TRBJ1-4, with D maybe TRBD1 (6 bases). There are 15 residues in the CDR3. V lost 7 bases to trimming and J lost 0 bases, with 12 bases between them. Germline CDR1 reads MNHEY; CDR2 reads SVGAGI. CDR3 DNA sequence: TGTGCCAGCACCGTAGGGGGTGCAACTAATGAAAAACTGTTTTTT. Encoded protein: CASTVGGATNEKLFF.

The V call is TRBV29-1, the J call TRBJ1-3; possibly TRBD1 for D (5 bases). V was cut by 7 bases and J by 3 bases, with 10 bases left in between. Germline CDR1 SQVTM, CDR2 ANQGSEA. This CDR3 contains 12 residues. This chain's CDR3 is CSGGENGNTIYF. For the CDR3, the DNA is TGCAGCGGGGGGGAAAATGGAAACACCATATATTTT.

The rearrangement joins TRBV5-6 to TRBJ2-5; D may be TRBD2 (5 bases). CDR3 length: 13 residues. Germline V gene sequence: CDR1 SGHDT, CDR2 YYEEEE. The germline V and J ends were trimmed by 1 base and 4 bases, with 8 bases remaining between them. CDR3: CASSLLGGETQYF. The CDR3 DNA is TGTGCCAGCAGCTTGCTAGGAGGAGAGACCCAGTACTTC.

The rearrangement uses TRBV5-4 and TRBJ1-6; a weak D match, TRBD1 (5 bases). The CDR3 runs 16 residues. The V end lost 0 bases, the J end lost 3 bases, and 10 bases lay between the germline ends. Germline CDR1 reads SGHNT; CDR2 reads YYREEE (reference sequence). The CDR3 DNA follows: TGTGCCAGCAGCTTGGGGCAGGGCCTCTATAATTCACCCCTCCACTTT. This encodes CASSLGQGLYNSPLHF.

The rearrangement links TRBV6-1 to TRBJ2-4; perhaps TRBD1 as D (5 bases). Germline loops: CDR1 MNHNS, CDR2 SASEGT. V was pared by 4 bases and J by 15 bases, with 19 bases between. There are 13 residues in the CDR3. The CDR3 sequence is CASSVSQGPPLYF. DNA of the CDR3: TGTGCCAGCAGTGTATCTCAGGGCCCCCCGTTGTACTTC.

The chain recombines TRBV9 with TRBJ2-2; D not resolved. CDR1 and CDR2 (germline): SGDLS, YYNGEE. Trimming pared 4 bases from V and 6 bases from J, leaving 7 bases between. This CDR3 has 12 residues. CDR3 sequence: CASSPESGELFF. The CDR3 DNA reads as TGTGCCAGCAGCCCGGAGTCCGGGGAGCTGTTTTTT. Drawing the rest from reference TRBV9 and TRBJ2-2, the complete variable domain is DSGVTQTPKHLITATGQRVTLRCSPRSGDLSVYWYQQSLDQGLQFLIQYYNGEERAKGNILERFSAQQFPDLHSELNLSSLELGDSALYFCASSPESGELFFGEGSRLTVL.

In DNA form, the CDR3 reads TGTGCCAGCAGCCCTCCGGGACTAGCGGGGGGGATCCAGTACTTC. This encodes CASSPPGLAGGIQYF. The genes are TRBV11-2 and TRBJ2-5; 16 bases fit TRBD2. This CDR3 has 15 amino acids. Germline CDR1 reads SGHAT; CDR2 reads FQNNGV. Trimming took 5 bases from V and 10 from J; bases not matched to a gene: 7.

The rearrangement links TRBV2 to TRBJ2-3, with TRBD2 matching over 13 bases. J gave up 6 bases and V 5 bases, and 5 bases lay outside the gene matches. There are 15 residues in the CDR3. Germline CDR1 SNHLY, CDR2 FYNNEI. The CDR3 reads CASSSTSGGADTQYF. The CDR3 coding sequence is TGTGCCAGCAGTTCAACTAGCGGGGGGGCGGATACGCAGTATTTT.

This chain links TRBV16 with TRBJ2-7; D might be TRBD1 (7 bases). V was cut by 3 bases and J by 1 base, with 16 bases left in between. Germline V lookup: CDR1 KGHSY, CDR2 FQNENV. This CDR3 region has 16 residues. The CDR3 loop is CASSHHGGQRSYEQYF. As DNA, the CDR3 is TGTGCCAGCAGCCACCACGGGGGACAGAGATCCTACGAGCAGTACTTC.

The chain links TRBV7-8 to TRBJ2-3; 8 nucleotides align to TRBD2. Germline V gives CDR1 SGHVS, CDR2 FQNEAQ. The trim removed 6 bases at V and 4 bases at J, leaving 9 bases unmatched. This CDR3 is 15 amino acids long. Written as DNA, the CDR3 is TGTGCCAGCAGTCTCGGGGGGGCCAGCGCAGATACGCAGTATTTT. Translating gives CASSLGGASADTQYF.

The J gene is TRBJ1-3, the V gene TRBV19; D is undetermined. CDR3 length: 17 residues. Trimming removed 4 bases at V and 4 bases at J, with 20 bases between. Per the germline V gene, CDR1 is LNHDA and CDR2 is SQIVND (reference sequence). The CDR3: CASSKVLSPQAGNTIYF. For the CDR3, the DNA is TGTGCCAGTAGTAAGGTCCTTTCTCCGCAGGCCGGAAACACCATATATTTT.

V is TRBV7-2 and J is TRBJ1-5, with no clear D. The CDR3 covers 13 residues. CDR1 and CDR2 (germline): SGHTA, FQGNSA. Trimming shortened V by 5 bases and J by 1 base, and 6 bases separated the two germline ends. The CDR3 here is CASSTGSNQPQHF. CDR3 in DNA: TGTGCCAGCAGCACCGGGAGCAATCAGCCCCAGCATTTT. The full variable domain, its missing parts supplied by reference TRBV7-2 and TRBJ1-5, is GAGVSQSPSNKVTEKGKDVELRCDPISGHTALYWYRQSLGQGLEFLIYFQGNSAPDKSGLPSDRFSAERTGGSVSTLTIQRTQQEDSAVYLCASSTGSNQPQHFGDGTRLSIL.

This clone was seen a few times. The chain is built from TRBV2 and TRBJ2-1, with 10 bases that match TRBD2. Germline V gene data show CDR1 as SNHLY and CDR2 as FYNNEI. The CDR3 contains 14 residues. This CDR3 is CAKRGGKTYNEQFF. The CDR3 DNA sequence: TGTGCTAAGCGGGGGGGGAAGACCTACAATGAGCAGTTCTTC.

The V call is TRBV7-7, the J call TRBJ1-6; TRBD1 matches 9 bases. The V gene end was trimmed by 6 bases and the J gene end by 2 bases; junction bases not matched to a gene: 5. CDR3 length equals 16 residues. Germline loops: CDR1 SSHAT, CDR2 FNYEAQ (reference sequence). CDR3 nucleotide sequence: TGTGCCAGCAGAGTACAGGGGGCTCCCTATAATTCACCCCTCCACTTT. As protein: CASRVQGAPYNSPLHF. The entire variable domain, with the rest obtained from reference TRBV7-7 and TRBJ1-6, is as follows: GAGVSQSPRYKVTKRGQDVTLRCDPISSHATLYWYQQALGQGPEFLTYFNYEAQPDKSGLPSDRFSAERPEGSISTLTIQRTEQRDSAMYRCASRVQGAPYNSPLHFGNGTRLTVT.

The V and J genes are TRBV29-1 and TRBJ1-1; TRBD1 matches 10 bases. The CDR3 is 11 amino acids. Germline CDR1 is SQVTM and CDR2 is ANQGSEA. The CDR3 DNA reads as TGCAGGGGGGACAGGGGTAATTTGGCTTTCTTT. Amino acids: CRGDRGNLAFF.

The chain combines TRBV5-4 with TRBJ2-5; the D gene is possibly TRBD1 (5 bases). CDR1 SGHNT and CDR2 YYREEE come from the germline V gene (reference sequence). V lost 4 bases to trimming and J lost 2 bases, with 18 bases between them. This CDR3 comprises 16 residues. CDR3 bases: TGTGCCAGCAGCCCCGCGCAGGGTCTTTTTCAAGAGACCCAGTACTTC. Its protein product is CASSPAQGLFQETQYF.

This clone was observed a handful of times. The gene calls are TRBV5-6 and TRBJ2-5; 7 positions match TRBD2. Looked up from germline, CDR1 is SGHDT and CDR2 is YYEEEE. V was clipped by 7 bases and J by 3 bases; unmatched bases: 12. The CDR3 loop spans 15 amino acids. This CDR3 is CASGPRRGMEETQYF. As DNA, the CDR3 is TGTGCCAGCGGCCCTAGGCGGGGGATGGAAGAGACCCAGTACTTC. Full variable domain (remainder filled in from reference TRBV5-6 and TRBJ2-5): DAGVTQSPTHLIKTRGQQVTLRCSPKSGHDTVSWYQQALGQGPQFIFQYYEEEERQRGNFPDRFSGHQFPNYSSELNVNALLLGDSALYLCASGPRRGMEETQYFGPGTRLLVL.

The chain is built from TRBV6-1 and TRBJ1-3, with D unclear. Germline V CDR1 and CDR2: MNHNS, SASEGT. V was shortened by 0 bases and J by 0 bases, with 9 bases between the two germline ends. The CDR3 sequence is 16 residues long. CDR3 in amino acids: CASSEASQNSGNTIYF. The CDR3 nucleotides read TGTGCCAGCAGTGAAGCATCCCAGAACTCTGGAAACACCATATATTTT.

This clone was recorded a few times. This chain uses TRBV25-1 with TRBJ1-3; TRBD1 agrees at 12 bases. Germline V gives CDR1 MGHDK, CDR2 SYGVNS. Trimming at V came to 8 bases and at J to 11 bases, leaving 10 bases not matched to a gene. The CDR3 is made up of 14 amino acids. The CDR3: CASGPGTGGAPIYF. DNA of the CDR3: TGTGCCAGCGGTCCCGGGACAGGGGGCGCCCCCATATATTTT.

The J gene is TRBJ1-3, the V gene TRBV5-4; a possible D gene is TRBD1 (5 bases). The CDR3 covers 15 residues. Looked up from germline, CDR1 is SGHNT and CDR2 is YYREEE (reference sequence). V was clipped by 4 bases and J by 0 bases, with 11 bases between them. CDR3 loop: CASSPNRNSGNTIYF. The CDR3 coding sequence is TGTGCCAGCAGCCCGAACAGGAACTCTGGAAACACCATATATTTT.

V is TRBV7-2 and J is TRBJ1-1; the D is unclear. CDR3 length equals 14 residues. The germline V gene has CDR1 SGHTA and CDR2 FQGNSA. Trimming removed 5 bases from V and 7 bases from J, with 17 bases in between. The CDR3 reads CASSRNGPGSEAFF. The CDR3 region has the DNA TGTGCCAGCAGCAGAAACGGGCCGGGGAGTGAAGCTTTCTTT.

The rearrangement links TRBV18 to TRBJ1-5; TRBD1 might be the D (6 bases). Looked up from germline, CDR1 is KGHSH and CDR2 is LQKENI. The CDR3 is 13 residues long. Trimming stripped 5 bases from V and 5 bases from J, with 10 bases between. The CDR3 is CASSGDTDQPQHF. The CDR3 nucleotides are TGTGCCAGCTCAGGGGACACAGATCAGCCCCAGCATTTT.

This chain joins TRBV25-1 and TRBJ1-2; D may be TRBD1 (5 bases). V gave up 8 bases and J gave up 1 base, with 14 bases separating them. The CDR3 contains 14 residues. CDR1 and CDR2 (germline): MGHDK, SYGVNS. This CDR3 reads CASAAGGRNYGYTF. The CDR3 nucleotides are TGTGCCAGCGCCGCCGGGGGTCGTAACTATGGCTACACCTTC.

This clone has a handful of counts. The chain is built from TRBV5-1 and TRBJ2-5; TRBD2 aligns across 9 bases. V lost 0 bases, J lost 5 bases, and 5 bases stayed unmatched. The CDR3 has 15 amino acids. Germline CDR1 and CDR2: SGHRS and YFSETQ. In DNA, the CDR3 is TGCGCCAGCAGCTTGGTTCTAGCGGGGCGGGAGACCCAGTACTTC. Encoded protein: CASSLVLAGRETQYF.

The J gene is TRBJ1-1, the V gene TRBV28, with D uncertain. The V gene lost 6 bases and the J gene lost 2 bases, with 7 bases spanning the gap. Per germline, CDR1 MDHEN and CDR2 SYDVKM. CDR3 length: 12 amino acids. DNA for the CDR3: TGTGCCAGCAGATCAATTAACACTGAAGCTTTCTTT. Protein: CASRSINTEAFF.